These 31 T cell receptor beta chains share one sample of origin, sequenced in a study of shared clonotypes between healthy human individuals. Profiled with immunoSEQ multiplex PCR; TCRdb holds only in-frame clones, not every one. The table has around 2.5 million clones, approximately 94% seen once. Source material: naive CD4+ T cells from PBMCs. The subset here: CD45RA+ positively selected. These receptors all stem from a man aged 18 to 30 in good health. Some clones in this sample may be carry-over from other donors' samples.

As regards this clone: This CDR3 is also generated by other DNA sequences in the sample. In DNA form, the CDR3 reads TGTGCCAGTAGTATAGCAGGGAGCAATCAGCCCCAGCATTTT. Protein product: CASSIAGSNQPQHF. The chain couples TRBV19 to TRBJ1-5; D might be TRBD1 (5 bases). The germline gives CDR1 LNHDA, CDR2 SQIVND (reference sequence). V gave up 1 base and J gave up 1 base, with 5 bases separating them. The CDR3 runs 14 residues.

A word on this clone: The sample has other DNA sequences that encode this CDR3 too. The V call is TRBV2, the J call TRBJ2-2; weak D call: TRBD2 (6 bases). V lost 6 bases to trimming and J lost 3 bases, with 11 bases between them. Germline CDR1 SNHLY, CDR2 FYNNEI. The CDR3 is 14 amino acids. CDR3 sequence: CASRGTGDTGELFF. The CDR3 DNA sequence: TGTGCCAGCAGGGGGACTGGAGACACCGGGGAGCTGTTTTTT.

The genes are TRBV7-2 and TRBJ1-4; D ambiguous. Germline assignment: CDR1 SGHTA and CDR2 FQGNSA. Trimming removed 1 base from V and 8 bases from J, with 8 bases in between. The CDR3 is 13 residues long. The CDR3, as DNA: TGTGCCAGCAGCTTAGAAGGGTTCGAAAAACTGTTTTTT. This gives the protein CASSLEGFEKLFF.

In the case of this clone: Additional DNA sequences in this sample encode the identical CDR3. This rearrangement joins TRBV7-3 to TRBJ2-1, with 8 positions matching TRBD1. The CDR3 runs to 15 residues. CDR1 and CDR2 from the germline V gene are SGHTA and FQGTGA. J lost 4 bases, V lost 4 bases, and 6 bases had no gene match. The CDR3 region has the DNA TGTGCCAGCAGCTCCGGACAGGGACTGTACAATGAGCAGTTCTTC. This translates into CASSSGQGLYNEQFF.

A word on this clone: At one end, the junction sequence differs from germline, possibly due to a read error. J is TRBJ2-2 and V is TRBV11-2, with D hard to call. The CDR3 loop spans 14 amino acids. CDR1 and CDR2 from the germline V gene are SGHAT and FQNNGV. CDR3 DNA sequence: TGTGCCAGCAGGTTAGACCCTTCTGGAGGGGAGCTGTTTTTT. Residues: CASRLDPSGGELFF.

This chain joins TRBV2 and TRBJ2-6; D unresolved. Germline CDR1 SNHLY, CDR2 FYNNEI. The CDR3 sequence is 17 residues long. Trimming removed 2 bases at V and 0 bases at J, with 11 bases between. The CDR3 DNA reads TGTGCCAGCAGTGAATGGCCCGCAGCCTCTGGGGCCAACGTCCTGACTTTC. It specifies CASSEWPAASGANVLTF.

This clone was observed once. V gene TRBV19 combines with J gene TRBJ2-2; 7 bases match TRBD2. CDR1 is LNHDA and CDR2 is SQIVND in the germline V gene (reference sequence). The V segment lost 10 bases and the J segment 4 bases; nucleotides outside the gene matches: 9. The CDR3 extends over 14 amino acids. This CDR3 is CATSGLGGTGELFF. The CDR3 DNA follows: TGTGCCACCTCCGGACTAGGTGGCACCGGGGAGCTGTTTTTT.

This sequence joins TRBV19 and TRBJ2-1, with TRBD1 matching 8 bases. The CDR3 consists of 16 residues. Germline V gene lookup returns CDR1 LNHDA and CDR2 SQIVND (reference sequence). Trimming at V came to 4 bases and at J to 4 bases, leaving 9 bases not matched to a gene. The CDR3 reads CASSTRTGQGYNEQFF. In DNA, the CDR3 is TGTGCCAGTAGTACTAGAACCGGACAGGGATACAATGAGCAGTTCTTC.

The CDR3 loop reads CASSAGTGNYYGYTF. For the CDR3, the DNA is TGTGCCAGCAGCGCCGGGACAGGGAACTACTATGGCTACACCTTC. The chain links TRBV9 to TRBJ1-2, with TRBD1 identical over 9 bases. Germline CDR1 is SGDLS and CDR2 is YYNGEE. V gave up 3 bases and J gave up 3 bases; unmatched junction bases: 6. There are 15 residues in the CDR3.

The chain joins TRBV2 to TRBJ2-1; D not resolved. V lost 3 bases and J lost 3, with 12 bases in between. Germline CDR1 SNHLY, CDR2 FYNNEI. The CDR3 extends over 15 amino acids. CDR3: CASSEQSSGYNEQFF. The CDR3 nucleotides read TGTGCCAGCAGTGAGCAAAGCTCAGGCTACAATGAGCAGTTCTTC. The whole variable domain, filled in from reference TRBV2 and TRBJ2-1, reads EPEVTQTPSHQVTQMGQEVILRCVPISNHLYFYWYRQILGQKVEFLVSFYNNEISEKSEIFDDQFSVERPDGSNFTLKIRSTKLEDSAMYFCASSEQSSGYNEQFFGPGTRLTVL.

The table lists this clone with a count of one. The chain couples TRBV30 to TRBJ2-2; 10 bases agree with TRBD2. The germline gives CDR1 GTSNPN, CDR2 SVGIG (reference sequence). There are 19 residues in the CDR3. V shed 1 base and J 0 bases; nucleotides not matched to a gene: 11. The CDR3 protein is CAWSGRMRTSGSNTGELFF. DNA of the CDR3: TGTGCCTGGAGTGGTCGCATGAGGACTAGCGGTTCGAACACCGGGGAGCTGTTTTTT.

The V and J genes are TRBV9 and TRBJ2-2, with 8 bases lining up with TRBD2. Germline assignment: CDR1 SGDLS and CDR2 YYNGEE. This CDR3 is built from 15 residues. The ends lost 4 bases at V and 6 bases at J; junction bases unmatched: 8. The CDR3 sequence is CASSSRAGEAGELFF. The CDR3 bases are TGTGCCAGCAGCTCCCGAGCGGGAGAAGCCGGGGAGCTGTTTTTT.

CDR3 bases: TGTGCCAGCAGCTCCTTGGGGCTAGCGGGAGGGCCTTGGGGCTACGAGCAGTACTTC. As protein: CASSSLGLAGGPWGYEQYF. V is TRBV28 and J is TRBJ2-7; 12 nucleotides agree with TRBD2. CDR1 is MDHEN, CDR2 SYDVKM, per germline. The length of the CDR3 is 19 residues. The ends lost 6 bases at V and 3 bases at J; junction bases unmatched: 18.

The CDR3 spells CASSPNPGGNEKLFF. CDR3 in DNA: TGCGCCAGCAGCCCTAACCCGGGCGGTAATGAAAAACTGTTTTTT. The chain links TRBV5-1 to TRBJ1-4; no reliable D call. V was pared by 4 bases and J by 4 bases, with 14 bases between. The germline gives CDR1 SGHRS, CDR2 YFSETQ. The CDR3 consists of 15 residues.

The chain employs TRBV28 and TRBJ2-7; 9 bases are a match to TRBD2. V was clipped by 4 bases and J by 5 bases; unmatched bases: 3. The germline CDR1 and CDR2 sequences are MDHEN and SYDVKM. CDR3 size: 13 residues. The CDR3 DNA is TGTGCCAGCAGTTATTCTAGCGGGGACGAGCAGTACTTC. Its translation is CASSYSSGDEQYF.

DNA for the CDR3: TGTGCCACCAGCAGACAGGGCCAAGAGACCCAGTACTTC. It encodes CATSRQGQETQYF. The chain couples TRBV15 to TRBJ2-5; weak D call: TRBD1 (5 bases). V was pared by 2 bases and J by 1 base, with 5 bases between. The germline CDR1 and CDR2 sequences are LNHNV and YYDKDF (reference sequence). The CDR3 has 13 residues.

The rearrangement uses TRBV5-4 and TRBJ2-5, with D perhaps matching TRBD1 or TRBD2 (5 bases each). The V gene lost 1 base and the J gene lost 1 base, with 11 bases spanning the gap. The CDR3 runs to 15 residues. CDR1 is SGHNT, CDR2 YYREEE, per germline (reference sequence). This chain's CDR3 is CASSLSRGFQETQYF. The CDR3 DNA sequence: TGTGCCAGCAGCTTGTCCCGGGGCTTCCAAGAGACCCAGTACTTC.

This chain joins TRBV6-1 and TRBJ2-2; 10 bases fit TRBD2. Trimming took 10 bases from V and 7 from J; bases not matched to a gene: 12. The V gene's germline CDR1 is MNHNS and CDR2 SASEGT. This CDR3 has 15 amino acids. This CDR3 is CAILSGRASYGELFF. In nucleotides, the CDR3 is TGTGCCATCTTAAGCGGGAGGGCCTCGTACGGGGAGCTGTTTTTT.

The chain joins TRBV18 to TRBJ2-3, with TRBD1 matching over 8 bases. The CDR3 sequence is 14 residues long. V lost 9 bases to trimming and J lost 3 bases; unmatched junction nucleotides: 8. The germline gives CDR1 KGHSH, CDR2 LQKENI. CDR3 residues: CASLSDRATDTQYF. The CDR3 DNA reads TGTGCCAGTTTGTCGGACAGGGCAACAGATACGCAGTATTTT.

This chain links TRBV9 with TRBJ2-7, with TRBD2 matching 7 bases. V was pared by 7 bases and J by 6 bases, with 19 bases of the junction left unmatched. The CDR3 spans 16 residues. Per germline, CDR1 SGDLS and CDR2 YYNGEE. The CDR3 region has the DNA TGTGCCAGCTCTGTTAGCGGAAGCGGGGAGGCACGCGAGCAGTACTTC. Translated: CASSVSGSGEAREQYF. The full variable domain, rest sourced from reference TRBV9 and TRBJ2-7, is DSGVTQTPKHLITATGQRVTLRCSPRSGDLSVYWYQQSLDQGLQFLIQYYNGEERAKGNILERFSAQQFPDLHSELNLSSLELGDSALYFCASSVSGSGEAREQYFGPGTRLTVT.

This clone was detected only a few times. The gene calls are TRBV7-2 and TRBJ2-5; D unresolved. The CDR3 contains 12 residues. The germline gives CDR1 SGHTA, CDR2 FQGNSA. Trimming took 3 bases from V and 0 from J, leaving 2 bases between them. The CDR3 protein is CASSLDQETQYF. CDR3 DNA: TGTGCCAGCAGCTTGGACCAAGAGACCCAGTACTTC.

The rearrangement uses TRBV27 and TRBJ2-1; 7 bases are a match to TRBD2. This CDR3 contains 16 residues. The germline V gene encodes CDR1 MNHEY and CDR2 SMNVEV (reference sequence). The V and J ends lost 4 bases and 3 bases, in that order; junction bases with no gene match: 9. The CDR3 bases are TGTGCCAGCAGTTCGTTATGGGCGGGAGTCTACAATGAGCAGTTCTTC. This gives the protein CASSSLWAGVYNEQFF.

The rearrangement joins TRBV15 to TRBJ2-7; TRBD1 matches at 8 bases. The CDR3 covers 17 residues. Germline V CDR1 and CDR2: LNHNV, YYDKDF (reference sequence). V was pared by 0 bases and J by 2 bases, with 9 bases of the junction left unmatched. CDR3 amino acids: CATSREPQGAVPYEQYF. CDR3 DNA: TGTGCCACCAGCAGAGAACCGCAGGGGGCTGTCCCCTACGAGCAGTACTTC.

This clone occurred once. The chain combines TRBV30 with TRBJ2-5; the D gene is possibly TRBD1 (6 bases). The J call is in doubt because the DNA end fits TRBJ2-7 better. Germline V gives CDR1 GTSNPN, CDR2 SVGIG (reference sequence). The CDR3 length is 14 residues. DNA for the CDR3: TGTGCCTGGAGGATTACAGGGACATCCTACGAGCAGTACTTC. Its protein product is CAWRITGTSYEQYF.

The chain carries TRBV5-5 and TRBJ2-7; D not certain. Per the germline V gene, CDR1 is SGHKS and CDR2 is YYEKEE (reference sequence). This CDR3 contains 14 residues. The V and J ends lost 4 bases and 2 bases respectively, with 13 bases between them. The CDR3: CASSARIQTYEQYF. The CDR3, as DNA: TGTGCCAGCAGCGCAAGGATTCAAACCTACGAGCAGTACTTC.

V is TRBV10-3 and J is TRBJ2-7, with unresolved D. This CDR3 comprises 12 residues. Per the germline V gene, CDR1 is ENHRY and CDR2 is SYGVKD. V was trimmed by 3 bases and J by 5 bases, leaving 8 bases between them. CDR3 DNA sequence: TGTGCCATCAGTGAATTTAGGGACGAGCAGTACTTC. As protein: CAISEFRDEQYF.

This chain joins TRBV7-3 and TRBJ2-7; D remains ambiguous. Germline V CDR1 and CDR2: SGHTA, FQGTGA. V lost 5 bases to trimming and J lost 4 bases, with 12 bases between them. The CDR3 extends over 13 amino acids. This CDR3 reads CASSTMTGYEQYF. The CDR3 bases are TGTGCCAGCAGCACCATGACGGGTTACGAGCAGTACTTC.

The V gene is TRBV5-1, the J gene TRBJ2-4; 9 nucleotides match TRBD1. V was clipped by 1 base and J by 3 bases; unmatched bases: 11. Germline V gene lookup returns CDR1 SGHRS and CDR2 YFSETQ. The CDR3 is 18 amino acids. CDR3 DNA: TGCGCCAGCAGCTTGAAGGGGACAGGGCCCTTCGACAAAAACATTCAGTACTTC. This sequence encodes CASSLKGTGPFDKNIQYF.

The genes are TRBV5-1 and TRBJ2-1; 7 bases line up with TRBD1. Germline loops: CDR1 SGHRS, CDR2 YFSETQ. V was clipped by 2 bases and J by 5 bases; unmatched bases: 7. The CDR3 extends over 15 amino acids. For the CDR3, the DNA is TGCGCCAGCAGCTTACAGGGGAAAGTAGACAATGAGCAGTTCTTC. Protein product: CASSLQGKVDNEQFF.

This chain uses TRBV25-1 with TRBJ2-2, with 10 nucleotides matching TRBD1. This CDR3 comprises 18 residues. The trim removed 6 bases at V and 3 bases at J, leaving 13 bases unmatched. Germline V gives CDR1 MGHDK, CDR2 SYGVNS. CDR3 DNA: TGTGCCAGCAGGGAAACCCCCGGGACAGGGGCGTACACCGGGGAGCTGTTTTTT. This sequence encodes CASRETPGTGAYTGELFF.

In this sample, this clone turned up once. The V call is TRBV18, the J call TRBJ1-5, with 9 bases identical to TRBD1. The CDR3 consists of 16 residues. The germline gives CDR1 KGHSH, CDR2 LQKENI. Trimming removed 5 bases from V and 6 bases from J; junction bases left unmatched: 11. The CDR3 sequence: CASSVAAGTGSQPQHF. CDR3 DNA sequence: TGTGCCAGCTCAGTCGCAGCCGGGACAGGGAGTCAGCCCCAGCATTTT.